Sequencing of this TCR beta chain was carried out in a study of T cells in tumors after PD-1 blockade (dated by TCRdb to about 2019). Regarding the complete study: Exclusion criteria were prior checkpoint blockade, use of systemic immunosuppressants, or recent radiotherapy or other anti-cancer therapy within 4 weeks. RECIST version 1.1 was used to evaluate clinical response. Ongoing daily vismodegib 150 mg was also given to a subset of patients during anti-PD-1 treatment. Patients were treated with either pembrolizumab 200 mg every 3 weeks or cemiplimab 350 mg every 2 weeks. Peripheral blood samples averaged 113,528 TCR templates (range about 24,679-290,000) and 35,000 to 40,000 unique clonotypes. Bulk TCR sequencing was performed on fewer than 13 peripheral blood samples from 5 or 6 patients to compare blood and tumor clonotypes. Paired single-cell RNA and TCR sequencing was performed on site-matched tumors from BCC or SCC patients before and after anti-PD-1 therapy.

This clone was counted a single time. Its specific antigen is unknown. Within one base of it there is no much larger clone, and no base qualities were kept. Beyond this particular receptor, the publication reports: Roughly two fifths of TCR clonotypes from the tumor were detected in blood, and certain novel exhausted tumor clones were present in blood collected before treatment, which suggests recruitment from the periphery. The source of novel T cell clones was not identified, and lymphoid organs or rare unexpanded clones within the tumor or the tumor periphery could be included among the possible sources.

The sample's time point label, decoded: before anti-PD-1 therapy. Genomic DNA extracted from tumor biopsies or peripheral blood was used for bulk TCRbeta sequencing, with input ranging from roughly 616 ng to 6,004 ng. Every patient was a poor candidate for surgical resection and had histologically proven advanced or metastatic basal or squamous cell carcinoma. Of the roughly ten patients making up the basal cell carcinoma cohort, roughly 8 underwent bulk tumor TCR sequencing. The immunoSEQ platform was used to carry out deep TCRbeta sequencing. Per the authors' processing: For further analysis, only productive rearrangements were exported out of the immunoSEQ Analyzer. Bulk TCRbeta clonotypes were assigned T cell phenotypes by matching to single-cell RNA+TCR-seq clones sharing the same TCRbeta sequence. Clone enrichment in tumor was calculated as tumor frequency divided by PBMC frequency from bulk TCR sequencing. GLIPH was used to group TCRs into specificity groups, clusters of distinct TCRs likely recognizing common antigens via shared CDR3 motifs. This immuneACCESS table, as held by TCRdb, lists in-frame sequences with V and J called but not all clones. Of the missing ones, under half trace to an unresolved V gene in checked studies; the others have no known cause. The V and J calls and clone size were taken over from that table, and D and trimming were inferred from the DNA. Present in this sample are fewer than 35,000 clones, around 80% of which were seen just once. Over 30% of the sample is held by the ten biggest clonotypes.

Source: PBMCs, taken before anti-PD-1 treatment. This clonotype was obtained from a human donor with basal cell carcinoma.

The CDR3 in this case is CASSSPRPLGERGVLDEQYF. In nucleotide form, the sequence is TGTGCCAGCAGTTCCCCGCGTCCCTTAGGGGAGCGGGGGGTCCTGGACGAGCAGTACTTC. The chain joins TRBV6-2 or TRBV6-3 to TRBJ2-7; 9 bases in the middle match TRBD2. CDR1 is given as MNHEY and CDR2 as SVGEGT, both from the germline V gene. The CDR3 has 20 amino acids, counting the end cysteine and phenylalanine. The only DNA kept is the CDR3, 60 bases in frame from the first base. Trimming accounts for 4 bases at V and 5 bases at J, while the number of junction bases matched to no gene is 24.